This T cell receptor beta chain was identified during a study of CD8+ T cells in alopecia areata. General study findings and limits: Compared with mice, patients displayed less clear TCR sharing, possibly for HLA-related reasons.

CDR3 length: 14 residues. CDR1 and CDR2 (germline): MDHEN, SYDVKM. With 6 bases removed from V and 0 bases from J, the gap between germline ends came to 11 bases. Comments on this clone: Its matching antigen is unknown.

PBMCs provided sorted CD4+ and CD8+ T cells. After isolation, RNA underwent reverse transcription to generate cDNA as the sequencing template. The assay was immunoSEQ multiplex PCR, and TCRdb's table has in-frame clones only and misses some. Altogether 90,000 to 130,000 clones are present, roughly 64% being singletons, with the ten largest covering more than 20%. This TCR was sampled from a human donor in good health. The sequencing input was CD8+ T cells sorted from blood. The chain combines TRBV28 with TRBJ1-1, with D possibly TRBD1 on 6 matching bases. This CDR3 is CASRTDRLNTEAFF. The CDR3 DNA is TGTGCCAGCAGGACCGACAGGCTGAACACTGAAGCTTTCTTT.